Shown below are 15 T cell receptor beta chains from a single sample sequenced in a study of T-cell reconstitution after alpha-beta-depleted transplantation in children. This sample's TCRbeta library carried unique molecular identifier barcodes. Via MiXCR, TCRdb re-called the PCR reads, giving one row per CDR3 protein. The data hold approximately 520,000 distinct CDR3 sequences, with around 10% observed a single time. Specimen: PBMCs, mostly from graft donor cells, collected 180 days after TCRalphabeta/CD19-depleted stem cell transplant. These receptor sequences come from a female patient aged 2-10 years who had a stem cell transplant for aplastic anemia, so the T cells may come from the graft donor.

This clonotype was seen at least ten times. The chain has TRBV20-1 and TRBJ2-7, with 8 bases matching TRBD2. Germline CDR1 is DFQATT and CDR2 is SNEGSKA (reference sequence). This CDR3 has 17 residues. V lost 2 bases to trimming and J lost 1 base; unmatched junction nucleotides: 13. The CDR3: CSARNPLGVAGSYEQYF. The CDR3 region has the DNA TGCAGTGCTAGAAACCCCCTTGGGGTAGCGGGATCCTACGAGCAGTACTTC.

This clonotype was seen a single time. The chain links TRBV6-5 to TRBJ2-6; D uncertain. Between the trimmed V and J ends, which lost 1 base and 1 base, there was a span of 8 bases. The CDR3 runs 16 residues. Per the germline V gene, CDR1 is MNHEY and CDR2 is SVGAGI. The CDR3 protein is CASSYLRPSGANVLTF. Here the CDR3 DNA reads TGTGCCAGCAGTTACTTACGCCCTTCTGGGGCCAACGTCCTGACTTTC.

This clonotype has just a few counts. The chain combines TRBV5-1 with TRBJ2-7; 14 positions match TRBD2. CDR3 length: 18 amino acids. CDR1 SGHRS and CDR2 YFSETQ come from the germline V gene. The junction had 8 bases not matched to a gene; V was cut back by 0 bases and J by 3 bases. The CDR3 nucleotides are TGCGCCAGCAGCTTGGCCGGGACTAGCGGGAGCTACCTCTACGAGCAGTACTTC. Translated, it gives CASSLAGTSGSYLYEQYF.

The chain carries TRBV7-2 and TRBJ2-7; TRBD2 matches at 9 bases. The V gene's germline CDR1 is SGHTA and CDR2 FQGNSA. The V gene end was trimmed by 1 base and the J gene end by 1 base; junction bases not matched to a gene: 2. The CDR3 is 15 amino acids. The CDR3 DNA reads TGTGCCAGCAGCTTAGGGACTAGCGCGTCCTACGAGCAGTACTTC. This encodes CASSLGTSASYEQYF.

For the CDR3, the DNA is TGCGCCAGCAGCCAAGGAGGGGGCGACGCCTACAATGAGCAGTTCTTC. It encodes CASSQGGGDAYNEQFF. The genes are TRBV4-1 and TRBJ2-1; 7 bases map to TRBD1. V lost 1 base to trimming and J lost 2 bases; unmatched junction nucleotides: 5. This CDR3 has 16 residues. From germline, CDR1 is MGHRA and CDR2 YSYEKL.

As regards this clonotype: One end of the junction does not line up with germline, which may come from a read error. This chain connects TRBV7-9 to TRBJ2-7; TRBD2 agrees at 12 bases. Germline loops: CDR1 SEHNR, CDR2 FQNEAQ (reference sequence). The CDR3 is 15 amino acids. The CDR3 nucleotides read TGTGCCAGCAGCGATTTACTAGCGGGAGGCTACGCGCAGTACTTC. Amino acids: CASSDLLAGGYAQYF.

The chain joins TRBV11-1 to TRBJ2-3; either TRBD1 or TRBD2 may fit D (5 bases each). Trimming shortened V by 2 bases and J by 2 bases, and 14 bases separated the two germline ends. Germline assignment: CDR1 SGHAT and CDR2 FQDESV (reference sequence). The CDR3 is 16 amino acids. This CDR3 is CASSLIGVGATDTQYF. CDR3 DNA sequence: TGTGCCAGCAGCTTAATAGGCGTCGGGGCCACAGATACGCAGTATTTT.

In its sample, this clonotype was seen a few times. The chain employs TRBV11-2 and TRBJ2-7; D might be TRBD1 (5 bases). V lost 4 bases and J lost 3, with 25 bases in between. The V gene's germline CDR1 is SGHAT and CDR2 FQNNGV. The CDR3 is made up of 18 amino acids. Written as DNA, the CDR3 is TGTGCCAGCAGCTCCCTCCTCCCTCTCTTCTCCGACAGCTACGAGCAGTACGTC. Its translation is CASSSLLPLFSDSYEQYV.

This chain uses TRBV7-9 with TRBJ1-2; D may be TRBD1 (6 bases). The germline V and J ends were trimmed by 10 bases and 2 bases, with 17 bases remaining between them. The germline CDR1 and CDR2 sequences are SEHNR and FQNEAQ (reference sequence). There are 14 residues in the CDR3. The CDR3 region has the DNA TGTGCCACAACAGGGATAAGAGGCAACTATGGCTACACCTTC. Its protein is CATTGIRGNYGYTF.

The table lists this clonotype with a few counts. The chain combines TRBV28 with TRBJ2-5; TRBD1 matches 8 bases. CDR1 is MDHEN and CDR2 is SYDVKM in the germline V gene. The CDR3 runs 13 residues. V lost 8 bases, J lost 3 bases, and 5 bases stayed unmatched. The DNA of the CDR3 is TGTGCCAGCGGACAGGGAGGCAAAGAGACCCAGTACTTC. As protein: CASGQGGKETQYF.

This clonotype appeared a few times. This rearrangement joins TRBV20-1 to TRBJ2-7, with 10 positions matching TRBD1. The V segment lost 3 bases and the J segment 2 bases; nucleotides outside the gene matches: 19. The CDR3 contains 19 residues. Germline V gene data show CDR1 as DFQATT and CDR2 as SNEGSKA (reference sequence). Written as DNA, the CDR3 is TGCAGTGCTAGGCGCCTCGGACAGGGGGTAGGGGGGTCCCCCTACGAGCAGTACGTC. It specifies CSARRLGQGVGGSPYEQYV.

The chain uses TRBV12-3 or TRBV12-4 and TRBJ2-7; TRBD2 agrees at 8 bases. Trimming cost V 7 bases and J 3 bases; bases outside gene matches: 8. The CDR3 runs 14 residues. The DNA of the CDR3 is TGTGCCAGCACCGGGGGGGATACAATCTACGAGCAGTACTTC. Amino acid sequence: CASTGGDTIYEQYF.

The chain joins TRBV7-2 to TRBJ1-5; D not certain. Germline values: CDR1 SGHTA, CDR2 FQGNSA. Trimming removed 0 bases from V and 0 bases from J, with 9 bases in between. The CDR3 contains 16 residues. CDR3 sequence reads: CASSLAGQDSNQPQHF. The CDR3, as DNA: TGTGCCAGCAGCTTAGCAGGGCAGGATAGCAATCAGCCCCAGCATTTT. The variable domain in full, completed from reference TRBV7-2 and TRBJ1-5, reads GAGVSQSPSNKVTEKGKDVELRCDPISGHTALYWYRQSLGQGLEFLIYFQGNSAPDKSGLPSDRFSAERTGGSVSTLTIQRTQQEDSAVYLCASSLAGQDSNQPQHFGDGTRLSIL.

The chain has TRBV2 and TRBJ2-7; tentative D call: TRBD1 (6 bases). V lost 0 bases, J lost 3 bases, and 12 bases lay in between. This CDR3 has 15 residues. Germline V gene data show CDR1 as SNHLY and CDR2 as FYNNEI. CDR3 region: CASSEAFYRVYEQYF. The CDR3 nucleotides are TGTGCCAGCAGTGAAGCGTTTTACAGGGTCTACGAGCAGTACTTC.

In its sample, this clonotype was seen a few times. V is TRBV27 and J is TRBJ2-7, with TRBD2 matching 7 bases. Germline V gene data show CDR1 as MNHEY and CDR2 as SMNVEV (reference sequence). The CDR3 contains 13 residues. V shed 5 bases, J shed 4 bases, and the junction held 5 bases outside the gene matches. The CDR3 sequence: CASSAGATYEQYF. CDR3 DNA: TGTGCCAGCAGTGCGGGAGCGACGTACGAGCAGTACTTC.